These 8 T cell receptor beta chains came from one sample sequenced in a study of shared clonotypes between healthy human individuals. Method: immunoSEQ multiplex PCR; TCRdb's copy keeps in-frame clones and lacks some. Here the sample spans almost 700,000 clones, roughly nine tenths being singletons. Terminally differentiated effector memory CD45RA+ cells were excluded from the naive CD8 cells, which were CD45RO-negative and positively selected for CCR7. Sequenced material: naive CD8+ T cells sorted from blood. The receptors originated from a man aged 25-45 years in good health.

The rearrangement links TRBV7-9 to TRBJ2-2; 9 nucleotides match TRBD1. This CDR3 comprises 14 residues. Germline V gives CDR1 SEHNR, CDR2 FQNEAQ (reference sequence). The J segment lost 8 bases and the V segment lost 6 bases, leaving 7 bases of the junction unmatched. CDR3 in amino acids: CASRKQGASGELFF. The CDR3 coding sequence is TGTGCCAGCAGAAAACAGGGGGCTTCGGGGGAGCTGTTTTTT.

The chain recombines TRBV7-9 with TRBJ2-1; perhaps TRBD2 as D (5 bases). The germline V gene has CDR1 SEHNR and CDR2 FQNEAQ (reference sequence). V gave up 1 base and J gave up 4 bases, with 5 bases separating them. The CDR3 extends over 13 amino acids. CDR3 nucleotides: TGTGCCAGCAGCTTAGGGGAGTACAATGAGCAGTTCTTC. Amino acid sequence: CASSLGEYNEQFF.

In the case of this clone: Compared with germline, one end of the junction differs, possibly owing to a read error. The J gene is TRBJ2-7, the V gene TRBV6-4; D is possibly TRBD2 (5 bases). The germline V gene has CDR1 MRHNA and CDR2 SNTAGT. The CDR3 is made up of 12 amino acids. CDR3 amino acids: CASRDSRYEQYF. CDR3 DNA: TGTGCCAGCAGGGACTCCAGGTACGAGCAGTACTTC.

For the CDR3, the DNA is TGTGCCAGCAGCCAAGCTATAGTGTACCAAGAGACCCAGTACTTC. This encodes CASSQAIVYQETQYF. This rearrangement joins TRBV14 to TRBJ2-5; no reliable D call. Between the trimmed V and J ends, which lost 1 base and 0 bases, there was a span of 9 bases. Per germline, CDR1 SGHDN and CDR2 FVKESK. CDR3 length: 15 amino acids. Filled out from reference TRBV14 and TRBJ2-5, the complete variable domain reads EAGVTQFPSHSVIEKGQTVTLRCDPISGHDNLYWYRRVMGKEIKFLLHFVKESKQDESGMPNNRFLAERTGGTYSTLKVQPAELEDSGVYFCASSQAIVYQETQYFGPGTRLLVL.

This chain links TRBV5-1 with TRBJ1-4; D is unresolved. V lost 0 bases and J 0 bases, leaving 9 bases between the germline ends. The CDR3 is 16 residues long. In germline, CDR1 is SGHRS, CDR2 YFSETQ. DNA for the CDR3: TGCGCCAGCAGCTTGGAGGCCTTAGCAACTAATGAAAAACTGTTTTTT. Translation gives CASSLEALATNEKLFF.

The chain joins TRBV7-9 to TRBJ2-1; 9 bases map to TRBD1. Looked up from germline, CDR1 is SEHNR and CDR2 is FQNEAQ (reference sequence). The CDR3 runs to 15 residues. V gave up 5 bases and J gave up 3 bases; unmatched junction bases: 5. The CDR3 DNA reads TGTGCCAGCAGCCTGGGACAGGGAAACTACAATGAGCAGTTCTTC. Its protein is CASSLGQGNYNEQFF.

This chain uses TRBV10-1 with TRBJ2-2; TRBD1 is a possible D gene (5 bases). V gave up 5 bases and J gave up 1 base, with 14 bases separating them. Germline lookup yields CDR1 WNHNN and CDR2 SYGVQD (reference sequence). CDR3 length: 16 residues. CDR3 sequence: CASSSTDQGNTGELFF. For the CDR3, the DNA is TGCGCCAGCAGTTCTACTGATCAGGGGAACACCGGGGAGCTGTTTTTT.

This chain connects TRBV9 to TRBJ2-5, with 7 bases identical to TRBD2. The junction had 15 bases not matched to a gene; V was cut back by 3 bases and J by 1 base. Germline loops: CDR1 SGDLS, CDR2 YYNGEE. This CDR3 contains 18 residues. CDR3 sequence reads: CASSGSGRWGPFQETQYF. For the CDR3, the DNA is TGTGCCAGCAGCGGTTCCGGGAGGTGGGGACCATTCCAAGAGACCCAGTACTTC.